This T cell receptor beta chain was profiled in a study of T cells in Graves' hyperthyroidism and ophthalmopathy. RNA transcripts served as the template for amplifying TCR beta CDR3 regions. During a first-round RT-PCR of the TCR CDR3, the HTBI primer set was used. TCRdb re-analysed the multiplex PCR reads in MiXCR, keeping a single row per CDR3 protein. The sample includes some 510,000 distinct CDR3 sequences, roughly 20% of them seen just once. V lost 7 bases and J 0 bases, leaving 13 bases between the germline ends. Germline V gives CDR1 MNHNS, CDR2 SASEGT. CDR3 size: 15 residues. Specimen: blood. This receptor was identified in a man between 18 and 29 years old with Graves' hyperthyroidism. V and J are TRBV6-1 and TRBJ1-5, with a possible D match to TRBD1 (5 bases). CDR3 residues: CASKNWGDSNQPQHF. CDR3 in DNA: TGTGCCAGCAAAAATTGGGGGGATAGCAATCAGCCCCAGCATTTT.